One and the same sample provided the 25 T cell receptor beta chains below, sequenced in a study of read filtering for tumor transcriptome and immune sequencing. From roughly 400 ng of RNA, a library with molecular barcoded alpha/delta and beta/gamma adaptors was made. TCRdb ran MiXCR on the reads and lists one entry per CDR3 protein. The data contain 93,000 or so distinct CDR3 sequences, 20% to 25% of them singletons. Sequencing used a population of CD138-negative cells sorted from bone marrow. Receptors originate from a donor aged 40 or older with multiple myeloma.

As concerns this clonotype: Being one base from a much bigger clone, this may be a read error. V gene TRBV12-3 or TRBV12-4 combines with J gene TRBJ2-7; TRBD2 agrees at 7 bases. This CDR3 contains 14 residues. The V and J ends lost 5 bases and 5 bases, in that order; junction bases with no gene match: 9. The CDR3 coding sequence is TGTGCCAGCAGTCCCCTGCGGGGGAACAACGAGCAGTACTTC. Translation: CASSPLRGNNEQYF.

This clonotype was picked up a small number of times. The V gene is TRBV28, the J gene TRBJ2-7; TRBD1 matches 7 bases. The CDR3 spans 14 residues. The junction had 6 bases not matched to a gene; V was cut back by 5 bases and J by 2 bases. The germline CDR1 and CDR2 sequences are MDHEN and SYDVKM. CDR3 amino acids: CASSQTGLPYEQYF. As DNA, the CDR3 is TGTGCCAGCAGTCAGACAGGGCTCCCCTACGAGCAGTACTTC.

The V call is TRBV2, the J call TRBJ1-1; D may be TRBD1 (5 bases). This CDR3 comprises 14 residues. Germline CDR1 and CDR2: SNHLY and FYNNEI. The V end was cut by 1 base, the J end by 11 bases, with 17 bases between. CDR3 nucleotides: TGTGCCAGCAGTGAAGAGTGGCGCACCGAGGGGGCTTTCTTT. As protein: CASSEEWRTEGAFF.

This clonotype has a count of ten or more. V is TRBV11-1 and J is TRBJ2-5; no clear D gene. The V end was cut by 3 bases, the J end by 4 bases, with 12 bases between. The CDR3 runs to 14 residues. Germline assignment: CDR1 SGHAT and CDR2 FQDESV (reference sequence). The CDR3 nucleotides read TGTGCCAGCAGCTTCGCCAGTAAGGCAGAGACCCAGTACTTC. This sequence encodes CASSFASKAETQYF.

This clonotype was detected ten times or more. The rearrangement joins TRBV24-1 to TRBJ2-1, with D possibly matching TRBD1 (6 bases). There are 14 residues in the CDR3. Germline V gene data show CDR1 as KGHDR and CDR2 as SFDVKD. Trimming removed 3 bases from V and 8 bases from J, with 13 bases in between. CDR3 amino acids: CATSDPNPGDEQFF. In DNA form, the CDR3 reads TGTGCCACCAGTGATCCCAATCCAGGGGATGAGCAGTTCTTC.

This clonotype was counted only a few times. The chain recombines TRBV13 with TRBJ2-2; D call uncertain. Per the germline V gene, CDR1 is PRHDT and CDR2 is FYEKMQ (reference sequence). Deletions cut 5 bases from V and 7 bases from J, with 8 bases between. CDR3 size: 12 residues. In nucleotides, the CDR3 is TGTGCCAGCAGCATCAATGGCGGGGAGCTGTTTTTT. Translated, it gives CASSINGGELFF. The entire variable domain, with the rest obtained from reference TRBV13 and TRBJ2-2, is as follows: AAGVIQSPRHLIKEKRETATLKCYPIPRHDTVYWYQQGPGQDPQFLISFYEKMQSDKGSIPDRFSAQQFSDYHSELNMSSLELGDSALYFCASSINGGELFFGEGSRLTVL.

The DNA of the CDR3 is TGTGTCGTGTCGAGGGAAGGTACCGGGGAGCTGTTTTTT. This sequence encodes CVVSREGTGELFF. The chain links TRBV6-5 to TRBJ2-2, with TRBD2 as a possible D gene (5 bases). Germline V gene sequence: CDR1 MNHEY, CDR2 SVGAGI. This CDR3 contains 13 residues.

As concerns this clonotype: The junction does not match germline at one end; this may be a read error. The chain uses TRBV7-9 and TRBJ2-7, with D perhaps TRBD2 (5 bases). The CDR3 sequence is 14 residues long. Germline V CDR1 and CDR2: SEHNR, FQNEAQ (reference sequence). CDR3 residues: CASSFGIMGYERYF. In nucleotides, the CDR3 is TGTGCCAGCAGTTTCGGGATAATGGGTTACGAGCGGTACTTC.

This clonotype was recorded at least ten times. J is TRBJ2-2 and V is TRBV6-1, with D maybe TRBD1 (6 bases). Looked up from germline, CDR1 is MNHNS and CDR2 is SASEGT. The CDR3 is 14 amino acids. V lost 8 bases and J 1 base, leaving 11 bases between the germline ends. This chain's CDR3 is CASPRGLNTGELFF. DNA for the CDR3: TGTGCCAGCCCAAGGGGGTTGAACACCGGGGAGCTGTTTTTT.

There are many counts of this clonotype. This chain connects TRBV4-1 to TRBJ2-7; D gene unclear. Germline V gene data show CDR1 as MGHRA and CDR2 as YSYEKL. With 0 bases removed from V and 7 bases from J, the gap between germline ends came to 10 bases. CDR3 length: 13 residues. The chain's CDR3 is CASSQEGRREQYF. The CDR3 nucleotides read TGCGCCAGCAGCCAAGAAGGCAGAAGAGAGCAGTACTTC.

This clonotype was observed many times. DNA for the CDR3: TGTGCCAGCAGTTACGGGCGGGGGGGCCGGGATACGCAGTATTTT. This codes for CASSYGRGGRDTQYF. The gene calls are TRBV6-6 and TRBJ2-3, with 9 bases aligning to TRBD2. The trim removed 2 bases at V and 6 bases at J, leaving 6 bases unmatched. The CDR3 extends over 15 amino acids. The germline V gene has CDR1 MNHNY and CDR2 SVGAGI (reference sequence).

The chain recombines TRBV14 with TRBJ1-2; D uncertain. Per germline, CDR1 SGHDN and CDR2 FVKESK. Trimming shortened V by 0 bases and J by 4 bases, and 12 bases separated the two germline ends. The CDR3 is 15 amino acids. This CDR3 reads CASSQDVGFPYGYTF. CDR3 bases: TGTGCCAGCAGCCAAGATGTCGGGTTCCCCTATGGCTACACCTTC.

The chain recombines TRBV12-3 or TRBV12-4 with TRBJ1-1; a weak D match, TRBD1 (5 bases). The germline V and J ends were trimmed by 6 bases and 2 bases, with 16 bases remaining between them. The CDR3 is 15 residues long. CDR3 coding DNA: TGTGCCAGCAGCCCGAGGGGATGGGTAAACACTGAAGCTTTCTTT. Amino acids: CASSPRGWVNTEAFF.

Only one count was recorded for this clonotype. This chain uses TRBV20-1 with TRBJ2-4; maybe TRBD2 (6 bases). Germline V CDR1 and CDR2: DFQATT, SNEGSKA (reference sequence). V was cut by 0 bases and J by 0 bases, with 9 bases left in between. CDR3 length: 15 residues. As DNA, the CDR3 is TGCAGTGCTAGAGATTGGGGGGTAGCCAAAAACATTCAGTACTTC. This sequence encodes CSARDWGVAKNIQYF.

This clonotype was detected many times. The genes are TRBV18 and TRBJ2-1, with unresolved D. Between the trimmed V and J ends, which lost 2 bases and 6 bases, there was a span of 11 bases. This CDR3 is built from 14 residues. Germline values: CDR1 KGHSH, CDR2 LQKENI. The CDR3 nucleotides read TGTGCCAGCTCACCAGCGGCCAGTCCCAATGAGCAGTTCTTC. The encoded protein is CASSPAASPNEQFF.

This clonotype was recorded at least ten times. The rearrangement links TRBV5-5 to TRBJ1-1; D remains ambiguous. The germline gives CDR1 SGHKS, CDR2 YYEKEE (reference sequence). The V and J ends lost 4 bases and 1 base respectively, with 8 bases between them. The CDR3 has 13 amino acids. CDR3 bases: TGTGCCAGCAGCCTCAATCCGAACACTGAAGCTTTCTTT. Its protein product is CASSLNPNTEAFF.

This clonotype was detected only once. A read error may produce the germline difference seen at one junction end. J is TRBJ1-1 and V is TRBV12-3 or TRBV12-4; 7 nucleotides align to TRBD1. There are 15 residues in the CDR3. CDR3 residues: CASSPADRESTEAFF. The CDR3 DNA sequence: TGTGCCAGCAGTCCTGCCGACAGGGAGAGCACTGAAGCCTTCTTT.

This clonotype appeared a few times. CDR3 sequence (DNA): TGTGCCAGTAGTAGAGCGGGAACGGGAACCGGGGAGCTGTTTTTT. Amino acids: CASSRAGTGTGELFF. The V call is TRBV19, the J call TRBJ2-2; 7 nucleotides match TRBD2. This CDR3 comprises 15 residues. The V and J ends lost 4 bases and 5 bases, in that order; junction bases with no gene match: 7. Germline-derived CDR1 and CDR2 are LNHDA and SQIVND (reference sequence).

Notes on this clonotype: Just one base apart from a much larger clone, this may be a read error. V usage is TRBV7-3 and J usage is TRBJ2-7; D is possibly TRBD1 (6 bases). The CDR3 length is 13 residues. The V end was cut by 5 bases, the J end by 9 bases, with 17 bases between. Germline CDR1 and CDR2: SGHTA and FQGTGA. CDR3 nucleotide sequence: TGTGCCAGCAGCCCATCCCTTTTAGGGGGGCAGTACTTC. Translation gives CASSPSLLGGQYF. The full variable domain, in which reference TRBV7-3 and TRBJ2-7 provide the parts outside the CDR3, is GAGVSQTPSNKVTEKGKYVELRCDPISGHTALYWYRQSLGQGPEFLIYFQGTGAADDSGLPNDRFFAVRPEGSVSTLKIQRTERGDSAVYLCASSPSLLGGQYFGPGTRLTVT.

This clonotype was observed many times. The chain is built from TRBV6-1 and TRBJ2-1, with 9 positions matching TRBD2. The CDR3 is made up of 16 amino acids. CDR1 and CDR2 from the germline V gene are MNHNS and SASEGT. V was pared by 4 bases and J by 4 bases, with 8 bases of the junction left unmatched. CDR3: CASSGTRAGGYNEQFF. Here the CDR3 DNA reads TGTGCCAGCAGTGGGACAAGGGCGGGGGGGTACAATGAGCAGTTCTTC.

This clonotype was counted many times. The genes are TRBV7-3 and TRBJ2-2; D may correspond to TRBD1 or TRBD2 (6 bases each). Per the germline V gene, CDR1 is SGHTA and CDR2 is FQGTGA. The V end lost 2 bases, the J end lost 6 bases, and 10 bases lay between the germline ends. The CDR3 spans 14 residues. The CDR3 region has the DNA TGTGCCAGCAGCTTATCAGGGGAGGCCGGGGAGCTGTTTTTT. It translates to CASSLSGEAGELFF.

Turning to this clonotype: A clone one base away is much larger, so this may be a read error. The V gene is TRBV28, the J gene TRBJ1-1, with a possible D match to TRBD1 (6 bases). Trimming took 1 base from V and 6 from J, leaving 15 bases between them. Germline V gene lookup returns CDR1 MDHEN and CDR2 SYDVKM. The CDR3 spans 15 residues. CDR3 in DNA: TGTGCCAGCAGTTTATCTGGGGGCCGGGACGCTGAAGCTTTCTTT. Encoded protein: CASSLSGGRDAEAFF.

In its sample, this clonotype was seen many times. The rearrangement joins TRBV4-1 to TRBJ1-5, with TRBD1 as a possible D gene (6 bases). The germline V gene has CDR1 MGHRA and CDR2 YSYEKL. This CDR3 has 13 residues. V was shortened by 4 bases and J by 7 bases, with 11 bases between the two germline ends. The CDR3, as DNA: TGCGCCAGCAGCCGGGGGCTCGGGCAGCCCCAGCATTTT. The encoded protein is CASSRGLGQPQHF.

This clonotype came up many times. The rearrangement joins TRBV6-1 to TRBJ1-4; D may be TRBD1 (5 bases). V lost 6 bases and J 12 bases, leaving 14 bases between the germline ends. The CDR3 has 12 amino acids. Germline V gene data show CDR1 as MNHNS and CDR2 as SASEGT. CDR3 protein: CASRTAPGELFF. In DNA, the CDR3 is TGTGCCAGCAGGACGGCCCCGGGGGAACTGTTTTTT.

This clonotype has ten or more counts. Possible read error: a much larger clone is one base away. The CDR3 loop is CASIGALANQPQHF. CDR3 sequence (DNA): TGTGCCAGCATTGGCGCCCTCGCGAATCAGCCCCAGCATTTT. V and J are TRBV6-1 and TRBJ1-5; D remains ambiguous. The CDR3 totals 14 residues. Trimming stripped 7 bases from V and 4 bases from J, with 14 bases between. CDR1 and CDR2 from the germline V gene are MNHNS and SASEGT.